These 17 T cell receptor beta chains originate from one sample sequenced in a study of CD8 T cells in ankylosing spondylitis. MiXCR was run by TCRdb on the 5' RACE reads, yielding one entry per CDR3 protein. This table has about 340,000 distinct CDR3 sequences, approximately 20% appearing once. Sequenced: blood, either unsorted or a sorted T cell fraction (not recorded which). All receptors derive from a male donor with ankylosing spondylitis or in good health (not recorded which).

A few counts support this clonotype. This chain links TRBV9 with TRBJ2-7; the D is unclear. This CDR3 spans 15 amino acids. V dropped 4 bases and J dropped 2 bases, with 16 bases sitting between them. In germline, CDR1 is SGDLS, CDR2 YYNGEE. CDR3 amino acids: CASSPRPDRAYEQYF. The DNA of the CDR3 is TGTGCCAGCAGCCCCCGACCGGATCGCGCCTACGAGCAGTACTTC.

CDR3 sequence: CASSRTSGGYNEQFF. The CDR3 region has the DNA TGTGCCAGCAGTCGAACTAGCGGGGGGTACAATGAGCAGTTCTTC. This chain uses TRBV11-2 with TRBJ2-1, with 12 bases fitting TRBD2. V shed 6 bases, J shed 4 bases, and the junction held 4 bases outside the gene matches. This CDR3 comprises 15 residues. Per the germline V gene, CDR1 is SGHAT and CDR2 is FQNNGV.

This clonotype occurred a few times. This sequence joins TRBV7-3 and TRBJ2-1; possibly TRBD2 for D (6 bases). The CDR3 has 15 amino acids. CDR1 and CDR2 from the germline V gene are SGHTA and FQGTGA. Trimming stripped 3 bases from V and 1 base from J, with 10 bases between. The CDR3 sequence: CASSLWDSSYNEQFF. In DNA form, the CDR3 reads TGTGCCAGCAGCTTGTGGGACTCTTCCTACAATGAGCAGTTCTTC.

The V gene is TRBV27, the J gene TRBJ2-7; no firm D call. Germline CDR1 and CDR2: MNHEY and SMNVEV (reference sequence). V shed 3 bases and J shed 4 bases, with 10 bases lying between them. The CDR3 consists of 13 residues. CDR3 nucleotide sequence: TGTGCCAGCAGTTTTCGGGCAGAGTACGAGCAGTACTTC. This gives the protein CASSFRAEYEQYF.

There are a few counts of this clonotype. V usage is TRBV6-5 and J usage is TRBJ1-1; possibly TRBD1 for D (5 bases). Trimming cost V 2 bases and J 5 bases, with 15 bases left between them. CDR1 and CDR2 (germline): MNHEY, SVGAGI. The CDR3 length is 15 residues. CDR3 region: CASSYTGAVGTEAFF. Here the CDR3 DNA reads TGTGCCAGCAGTTACACCGGGGCCGTCGGTACTGAAGCTTTCTTT.

CDR3 in amino acids: CASRTFGGQETQYF. For the CDR3, the DNA is TGTGCCAGCAGGACTTTTGGGGGACAAGAGACCCAGTACTTC. V is TRBV11-2 and J is TRBJ2-5, with D perhaps assigned TRBD1 or TRBD2 (5 bases each). This CDR3 comprises 14 residues. CDR1 and CDR2 (germline): SGHAT, FQNNGV. V was shortened by 6 bases and J by 2 bases, with 13 bases between the two germline ends. Looking up the rest from reference TRBV11-2 and TRBJ2-5 gives the full variable domain: EAGVAQSPRYKIIEKRQSVAFWCNPISGHATLYWYQQILGQGPKLLIQFQNNGVVDDSQLPKDRFSAERLKGVDSTLKIQPAKLEDSAVYLCASRTFGGQETQYFGPGTRLLVL.

CDR3 coding DNA: TGTGCCAGCAGGGAGGGGACAGGGGCGAGAGGGGAGCTGTTTTTT. As protein: CASREGTGARGELFF. V is TRBV2 and J is TRBJ2-2, with 10 bases lining up with TRBD1. The CDR3 is 15 amino acids. From germline, CDR1 is SNHLY and CDR2 FYNNEI. Losses at the gene ends were 6 bases for V and 8 bases for J; bases not matched to a gene: 9.

The V gene is TRBV14, the J gene TRBJ2-7, with D unclear. Germline values: CDR1 SGHDN, CDR2 FVKESK. The CDR3 totals 16 residues. V lost 1 base, J lost 1 base, and 14 bases lay in between. The CDR3 region has the DNA TGTGCCAGCAGCCAAGGAGGTTGGCAGGAGTCCTACGAGCAGTACTTC. This translates into CASSQGGWQESYEQYF.

This clonotype was detected only once. The CDR3 nucleotides read TGTGCCAGCAGTTACGTAGGTAGACAAGAGACCCAGTACTTC. Protein product: CASSYVGRQETQYF. The chain has TRBV6-2 or TRBV6-3 and TRBJ2-5, with unresolved D. In germline, CDR1 is MNHEY, CDR2 SVGEGT. The CDR3 has 14 residues. V was pared by 2 bases and J by 2 bases, with 9 bases between.

This clonotype occurred a few times. The V and J genes are TRBV9 and TRBJ2-6, with TRBD1 matching over 9 bases. V trimming: 4 bases; J trimming: 2 bases; junction bases outside the gene matches: 7. Germline values: CDR1 SGDLS, CDR2 YYNGEE. There are 17 residues in the CDR3. CDR3 nucleotides: TGTGCCAGCAGCCCCCGGACAGGGGTAGCTGGGGCCAACGTCCTGACTTTC. Its translation: CASSPRTGVAGANVLTF.

This clonotype was observed a few times. The chain uses TRBV2 and TRBJ2-1; D ambiguous. Looked up from germline, CDR1 is SNHLY and CDR2 is FYNNEI. This CDR3 is 13 amino acids long. Trimming stripped 3 bases from V and 7 bases from J, with 10 bases between. The CDR3 sequence is CASSELAPNEQFF. In nucleotides, the CDR3 is TGTGCCAGCAGTGAGCTTGCCCCTAATGAGCAGTTCTTC. The entire variable domain, with the rest obtained from reference TRBV2 and TRBJ2-1, is as follows: EPEVTQTPSHQVTQMGQEVILRCVPISNHLYFYWYRQILGQKVEFLVSFYNNEISEKSEIFDDQFSVERPDGSNFTLKIRSTKLEDSAMYFCASSELAPNEQFFGPGTRLTVL.

The chain is built from TRBV28 and TRBJ2-1; 7 nucleotides match TRBD2. There are 17 residues in the CDR3. Unmatched junction bases numbered 9, after V lost 4 bases and J lost 0 bases. The germline V gene encodes CDR1 MDHEN and CDR2 SYDVKM. The CDR3 reads CASSSLRGDSSYNEQFF. Here the CDR3 DNA reads TGTGCCAGCAGTTCCCTCCGGGGGGATAGCTCCTACAATGAGCAGTTCTTC.

This clonotype has a handful of counts. V gene TRBV10-3 combines with J gene TRBJ2-3; 10 nucleotides align to TRBD2. CDR1 and CDR2 (germline): ENHRY, SYGVKD. V shed 0 bases and J 6 bases; nucleotides not matched to a gene: 6. CDR3 size: 16 residues. The CDR3 DNA follows: TGTGCCATCAGTGAGTCTCAGCTAGCGGGGGATGATACGCAGTATTTT. As protein: CAISESQLAGDDTQYF.

This clonotype was detected a few times. This sequence joins TRBV12-3 or TRBV12-4 and TRBJ2-7; maybe TRBD1 (6 bases). There are 14 residues in the CDR3. Trimming pared 3 bases from V and 5 bases from J, leaving 14 bases between. CDR3 DNA: TGTGCCAGCAGTTTGTGGACAGTCTCACACGAGCAGTACTTC. It yields the protein CASSLWTVSHEQYF.

The chain joins TRBV12-3 or TRBV12-4 to TRBJ1-2, with D uncertain. Trimming stripped 9 bases from V and 6 bases from J, with 17 bases between. The CDR3 spans 13 residues. Here the CDR3 DNA reads TGTGCCAGTAAACGAGTTGGTGGGGATGGCTACACCTTC. Protein product: CASKRVGGDGYTF.

Only a few counts were recorded for this clonotype. Here the CDR3 DNA reads TGTGCCACCTCTCGGGACAGGGACGGCGAGCAGTACTTC. Residues: CATSRDRDGEQYF. This chain joins TRBV10-3 and TRBJ2-7; the match to TRBD1 covers 9 bases. The CDR3 covers 13 residues. The J segment lost 6 bases and the V segment lost 10 bases, leaving 10 bases of the junction unmatched. The germline V gene has CDR1 ENHRY and CDR2 SYGVKD.

The chain carries TRBV2 and TRBJ1-4; 7 nucleotides line up with TRBD1. J was trimmed by 4 bases and V by 6 bases; bases with no gene match: 5. The CDR3 is 14 amino acids. CDR1 and CDR2 from the germline V gene are SNHLY and FYNNEI. The CDR3 DNA reads TGTGCCAGCAGGGTGACAGGGTATAATGAAAAACTGTTTTTT. As protein: CASRVTGYNEKLFF.